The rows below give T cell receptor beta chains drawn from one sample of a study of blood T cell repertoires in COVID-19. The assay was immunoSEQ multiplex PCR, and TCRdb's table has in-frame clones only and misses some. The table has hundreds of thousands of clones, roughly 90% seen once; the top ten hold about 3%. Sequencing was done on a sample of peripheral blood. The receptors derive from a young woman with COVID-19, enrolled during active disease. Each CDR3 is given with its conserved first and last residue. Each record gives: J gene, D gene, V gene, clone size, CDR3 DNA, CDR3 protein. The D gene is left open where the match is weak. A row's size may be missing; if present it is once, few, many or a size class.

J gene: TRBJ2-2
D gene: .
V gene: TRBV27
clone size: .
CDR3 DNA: TGTGCCAGCAGTTTACGTAGGGGGACCGGGGAGCTGTTTTTT
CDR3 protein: CASSLRRGTGELFF

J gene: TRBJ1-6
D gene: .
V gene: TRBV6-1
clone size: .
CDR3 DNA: TGTGCCAGCAGTGGGGAGACCGTCCCTCTTTATAATTCACCCCTCCACTTT
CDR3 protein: CASSGETVPLYNSPLHF

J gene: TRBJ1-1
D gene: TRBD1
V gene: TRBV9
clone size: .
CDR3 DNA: TGTGCCAGCAGCGTTTCAGGGGGCGGGGGCCAAGCTTTCTTT
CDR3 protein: CASSVSGGGGQAFF

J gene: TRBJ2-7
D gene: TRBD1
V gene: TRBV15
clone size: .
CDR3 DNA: TGTGCCACCAGCTCGGACAGGGGCTACGAGCAGTACTTC
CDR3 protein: CATSSDRGYEQYF

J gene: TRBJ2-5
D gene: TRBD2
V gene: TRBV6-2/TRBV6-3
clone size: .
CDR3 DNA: TGTGCCAGCAGTTACCCGACGGGGGTACCGGGACTAGCGGTTCAAGAGACCCAGTACTTC
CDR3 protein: CASSYPTGVPGLAVQETQYF

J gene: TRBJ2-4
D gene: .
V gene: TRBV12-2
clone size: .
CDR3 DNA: TGTGCAAGTCGCTTGGAGGACAGGGTGAAAAACATTCAGTACTTC
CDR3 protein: CASRLEDRVKNIQYF

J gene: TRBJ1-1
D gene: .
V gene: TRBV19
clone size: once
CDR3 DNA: TGTGCCAGTAGTCCGACAGTGAACACTGAAGCTTTCTTT
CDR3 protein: CASSPTVNTEAFF

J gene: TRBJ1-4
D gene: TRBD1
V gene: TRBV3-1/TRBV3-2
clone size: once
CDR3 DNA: TGTGCCAGCAGCCAAATGGGACAGGGCACCGATGAAAAACTGTTTTTT
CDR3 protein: CASSQMGQGTDEKLFF

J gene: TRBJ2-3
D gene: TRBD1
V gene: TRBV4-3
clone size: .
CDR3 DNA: TGCGCCAGCAGCCAAGAAGTCAGGGGGCGGACAGATACGCAGTATTTT
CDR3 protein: CASSQEVRGRTDTQYF

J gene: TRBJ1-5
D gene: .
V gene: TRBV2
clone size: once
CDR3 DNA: TGTGCCAGCAGGCTCGAGGTGGGGCTAGGGCAGCCCCAGCATTTT
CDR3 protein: CASRLEVGLGQPQHF

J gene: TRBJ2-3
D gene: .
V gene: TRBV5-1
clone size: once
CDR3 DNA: TGCGCCAGCAGCTTGGCCAGTGTCAGGGGGGCAGATACGCAGTATTTT
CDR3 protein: CASSLASVRGADTQYF

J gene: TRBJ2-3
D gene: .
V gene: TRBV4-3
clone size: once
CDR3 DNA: TGCGCCAGCAGCCAAGATCGTCCAGATACGCAGTATTTT
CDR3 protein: CASSQDRPDTQYF

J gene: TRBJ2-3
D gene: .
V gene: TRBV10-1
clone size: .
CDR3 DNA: TGCGCCAGCAGCCCCCTGCGGGGAGAGGGTCCGCAGTATTTT
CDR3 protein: CASSPLRGEGPQYF

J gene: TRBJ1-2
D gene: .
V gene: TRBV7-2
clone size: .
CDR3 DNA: TGTGCCAGCAGCTTCCCTAGGACAGTAGGCTATGGCTACACCTTC
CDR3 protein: CASSFPRTVGYGYTF

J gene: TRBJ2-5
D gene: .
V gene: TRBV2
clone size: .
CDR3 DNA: TGTGCCAGCAGTGAAAATTATTCTAGGGGGGAGACCCAGTACTTC
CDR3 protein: CASSENYSRGETQYF

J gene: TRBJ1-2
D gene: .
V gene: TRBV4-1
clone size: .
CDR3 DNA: TGCGCCAGCAGCCAAGAAACGGCAGGCGCAACATATGGCTACACCTTC
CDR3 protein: CASSQETAGATYGYTF

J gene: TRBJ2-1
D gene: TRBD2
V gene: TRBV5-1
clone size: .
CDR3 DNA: TGCGCCAGCAGCTTCGGAGCGGGAGTTTACAATGAGCAGTTCTTC
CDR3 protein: CASSFGAGVYNEQFF

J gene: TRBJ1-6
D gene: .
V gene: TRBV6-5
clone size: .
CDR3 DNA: TGTGCCAGCAGTTACTCGGAGGGGTATAATTCACCCCTCCACTTT
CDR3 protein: CASSYSEGYNSPLHF

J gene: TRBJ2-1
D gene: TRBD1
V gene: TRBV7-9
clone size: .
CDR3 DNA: TGTGCCAGCAGCGCGAGACAGGGTAGGGCTAACCTCTCCTACAATGAGCAGTTCTTC
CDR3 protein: CASSARQGRANLSYNEQFF

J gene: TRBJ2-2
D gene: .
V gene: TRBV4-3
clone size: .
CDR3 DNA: TGCGCCAGCAGCCAAGGCACGGGACTGAACACCGGGGAGCTGTTTTTT
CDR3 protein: CASSQGTGLNTGELFF

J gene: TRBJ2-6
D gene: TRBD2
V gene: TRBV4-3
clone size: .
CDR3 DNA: TGCGCCAGCAGCCAAGATTCGACTAGCGGGATCTCTGGGGCCAACGTCCTGACTTTC
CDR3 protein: CASSQDSTSGISGANVLTF

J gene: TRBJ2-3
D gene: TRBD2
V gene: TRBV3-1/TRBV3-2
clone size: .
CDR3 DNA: TGTGCCAGCAGCCAGGACCCTACCGGGGGGAGCACAGATACGCAGTATTTT
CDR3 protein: CASSQDPTGGSTDTQYF